This T cell receptor (beta chain) was profiled in a study of shared clonotypes between healthy human individuals. Using immunoSEQ multiplex PCR, the repertoire was profiled, and TCRdb retains in-frame clones only, with some absent. The sample contains fewer than 2.5 million clones, under 95% of which appear only once. Germline lookup yields CDR1 MDHEN and CDR2 SYDVKM. Trimming took off 4 bases at V and 4 bases at J, with 16 bases between the two ends. CDR3 length: 16 residues. The chain has TRBV28 and TRBJ2-2; D tentatively reads TRBD1 or TRBD2 (7 bases each). The clonotype was recovered from a young man in good health. Some clones in this sample may be carry-over from other donors' samples. The sequenced material came from naive CD4+ T cells from PBMCs. Subset here: CD45RA+ positively selected. This CDR3 reads CASSSPTGRGTGELFF. The DNA for the CDR3 is TGTGCCAGCAGTTCCCCGACAGGGAGGGGCACCGGGGAGCTGTTTTTT.